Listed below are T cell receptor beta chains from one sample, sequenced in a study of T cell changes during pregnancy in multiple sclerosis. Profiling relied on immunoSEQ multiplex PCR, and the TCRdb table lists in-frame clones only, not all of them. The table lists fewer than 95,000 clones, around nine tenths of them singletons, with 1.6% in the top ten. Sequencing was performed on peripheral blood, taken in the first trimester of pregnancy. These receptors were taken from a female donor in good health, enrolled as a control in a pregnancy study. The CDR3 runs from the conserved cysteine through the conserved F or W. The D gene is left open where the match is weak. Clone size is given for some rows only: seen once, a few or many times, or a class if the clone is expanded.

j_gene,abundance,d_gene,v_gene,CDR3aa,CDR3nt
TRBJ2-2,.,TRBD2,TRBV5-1,CASSLGTSGRTGELFF,TGCGCCAGCAGCTTGGGGACTAGCGGGAGAACCGGGGAGCTGTTTTTT
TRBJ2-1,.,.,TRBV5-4,CASTLGGASTNEQFF,TGTGCCAGCACTCTGGGGGGGGCGAGTACGAATGAGCAGTTCTTC
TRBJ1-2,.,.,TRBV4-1,CASSQPRADYGYTF,TGCGCCAGCAGCCAACCTCGTGCGGACTATGGCTACACCTTC
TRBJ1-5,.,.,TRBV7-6,CASSLEIYRVNQPQHF,TGTGCCAGCAGCTTAGAAATTTACAGGGTTAATCAGCCCCAGCATTTT
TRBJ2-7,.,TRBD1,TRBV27,CASSLTGQGYEQYF,TGTGCCAGCAGTTTAACGGGACAGGGCTACGAGCAGTACTTC
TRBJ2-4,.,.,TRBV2,CASRTQQGLTKNIQYF,TGTGCCAGCAGGACTCAACAGGGTTTAACCAAAAACATTCAGTACTTC
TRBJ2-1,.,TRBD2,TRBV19,CASIGREAVDEQFF,TGTGCCAGCATCGGGAGGGAAGCTGTGGATGAGCAGTTCTTC
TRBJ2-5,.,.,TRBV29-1,CSVDQGETQYF,TGCAGCGTTGACCAGGGGGAGACCCAGTACTTC
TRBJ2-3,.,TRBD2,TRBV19,CASTGGPGDTQYF,TGTGCCAGTACGGGAGGGCCGGGAGATACGCAGTATTTT
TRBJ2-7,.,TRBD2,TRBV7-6,CASSLAPGTSYEQYF,TGTGCCAGCAGCTTAGCCCCCGGGACTAGCTACGAGCAGTACTTC
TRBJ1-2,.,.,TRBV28,CASRLSIWLSYGYTF,TGTGCCAGCAGGCTCTCTATCTGGTTGAGCTATGGCTACACCTTC
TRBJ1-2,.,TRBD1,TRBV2,CASSLLGQGANYGYTF,TGTGCCAGCAGCCTCTTGGGACAGGGAGCTAACTATGGCTACACCTTC
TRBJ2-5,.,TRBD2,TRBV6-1,CASSERGWGRGETQYF,TGTGCCAGCAGTGAAAGAGGATGGGGGAGGGGAGAGACCCAGTACTTC
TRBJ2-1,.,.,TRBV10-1,CASSSGRVYNEQFF,TGCGCCAGCAGTTCGGGCAGGGTCTACAATGAGCAGTTCTTC
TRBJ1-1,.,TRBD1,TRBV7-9,CASSSWDSRYRAFF,TGTGCCAGCAGCTCCTGGGACAGCCGATATCGAGCTTTCTTT
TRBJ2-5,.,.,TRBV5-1,CASSLEGGWETQYF,TGCGCCAGCAGCTTGGAAGGAGGGTGGGAGACCCAGTACTTC
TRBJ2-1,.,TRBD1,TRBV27,CASSLDRGRNEQFF,TGTGCCAGCAGTCTTGACAGGGGAAGGAATGAGCAGTTCTTC
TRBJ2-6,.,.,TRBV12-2,CASRQYQTGCGANVLTF,TGTGCAAGTCGCCAATACCAGACAGGGTGTGGGGCCAACGTCCTGACTTTC
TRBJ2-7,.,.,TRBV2,CASRPDRNSYEQYF,TGTGCCAGCAGACCGGACAGAAACTCCTACGAGCAGTACTTC
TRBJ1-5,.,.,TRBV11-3,CASSLRLDQPQHF,TGTGCCAGCAGCTTACGACTCGATCAGCCCCAGCATTTT
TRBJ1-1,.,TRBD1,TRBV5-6,CASSRRQGARGEAFF,TGTGCCAGCAGCCGGCGCCAGGGGGCGAGGGGAGAAGCTTTCTTT
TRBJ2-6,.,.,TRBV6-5,CASRYNILAGANVLTF,TGTGCCAGCAGGTACAATATCCTGGCCGGGGCCAACGTCCTGACTTTC
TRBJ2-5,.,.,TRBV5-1,CASRATGLSDETQYF,TGCGCCAGCAGGGCCACAGGGTTAAGTGATGAGACCCAGTACTTC
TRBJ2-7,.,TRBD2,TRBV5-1,CASSLSLAGYEQYF,TGCGCCAGCAGCTTATCCCTAGCGGGCTACGAGCAGTACTTC
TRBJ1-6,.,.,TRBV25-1,CASTGDSYSPLHF,TGTGCCAGCACCGGGGACTCCTACTCACCCCTCCACTTT
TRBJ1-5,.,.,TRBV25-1,CASSESGKPQPQHF,TGTGCCAGCAGTGAATCAGGGAAGCCTCAGCCCCAGCATTTT
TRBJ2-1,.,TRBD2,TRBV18,CASSPGTSGRSSYNEQFF,TGTGCCAGCTCCCCAGGGACTAGCGGGCGGAGCTCCTACAATGAGCAGTTCTTC
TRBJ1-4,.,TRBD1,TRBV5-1,CASSPGQARGKLFF,TGCGCCAGCAGCCCAGGACAGGCCAGGGGAAAACTGTTTTTT
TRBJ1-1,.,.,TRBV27,CASSSAGRRNTEAFF,TGTGCCAGCAGTTCGGCGGGACGGAGGAACACTGAAGCTTTCTTT
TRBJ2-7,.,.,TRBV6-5,CASSYSSAGATSEQYF,TGTGCCAGCAGTTACTCGTCCGCAGGGGCCACCTCCGAGCAGTACTTC
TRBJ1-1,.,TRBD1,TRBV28,CASSLTPLGRGNEAFF,TGTGCCAGCAGTTTAACCCCTCTCGGCAGGGGGAATGAAGCTTTCTTT
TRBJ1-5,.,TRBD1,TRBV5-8,CASSKTGVWVGNQPQHF,TGTGCCAGCAGCAAGACAGGGGTTTGGGTAGGCAATCAGCCCCAGCATTTT
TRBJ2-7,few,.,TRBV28,CASSPPWASYEQYF,TGTGCCAGCAGTCCACCCTGGGCCTCCTACGAGCAGTACTTC
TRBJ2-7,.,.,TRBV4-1,CASSPKDPGAYEQYF,TGCGCCAGCAGCCCCAAAGACCCAGGGGCCTACGAGCAGTACTTC
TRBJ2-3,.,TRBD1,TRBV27,CASSLAAGGDTQYF,TGTGCCAGCAGTCTCGCGGCAGGGGGAGATACGCAGTATTTT
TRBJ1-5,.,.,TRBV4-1,CASSQSWGQPQHF,TGCGCCAGCAGCCAAAGCTGGGGCCAGCCCCAGCATTTT
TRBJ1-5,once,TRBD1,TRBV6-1,CASSQQGQSQPQHF,TGTGCCAGCAGTCAACAGGGGCAAAGTCAGCCCCAGCATTTT
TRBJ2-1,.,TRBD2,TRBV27,CASLGTSGGNEQFF,TGTGCCAGCCTCGGGACTAGCGGAGGCAATGAGCAGTTCTTC
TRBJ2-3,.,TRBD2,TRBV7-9,CASSPIAGSSTDTQYF,TGTGCCAGCAGCCCCATAGCGGGGAGTAGCACAGATACGCAGTATTTT
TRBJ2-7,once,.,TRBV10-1,CASSVLGPPLKQYF,TGCGCCAGCAGTGTCCTGGGGCCGCCTCTGAAGCAGTACTTC
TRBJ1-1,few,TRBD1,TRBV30,CAWSSTGGTEAFF,TGTGCCTGGAGCTCGACAGGGGGCACTGAAGCTTTCTTT
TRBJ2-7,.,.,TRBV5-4,CASSFGRSYEQYF,TGTGCCAGCAGCTTTGGCCGCTCCTACGAGCAGTACTTC
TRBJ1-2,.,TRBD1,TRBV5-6,CASSWMQGETNYGYTF,TGTGCCAGCAGCTGGATGCAGGGGGAAACTAACTATGGCTACACCTTC
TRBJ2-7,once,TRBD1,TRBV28,CASSLWEGQGVYEQYF,TGTGCCAGCAGTTTATGGGAGGGACAGGGGGTTTACGAGCAGTACTTC
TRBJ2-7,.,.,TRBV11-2,CASSQSLTGAAYEQYF,TGTGCCAGCAGCCAAAGCCTAACGGGAGCAGCGTACGAGCAGTACTTC